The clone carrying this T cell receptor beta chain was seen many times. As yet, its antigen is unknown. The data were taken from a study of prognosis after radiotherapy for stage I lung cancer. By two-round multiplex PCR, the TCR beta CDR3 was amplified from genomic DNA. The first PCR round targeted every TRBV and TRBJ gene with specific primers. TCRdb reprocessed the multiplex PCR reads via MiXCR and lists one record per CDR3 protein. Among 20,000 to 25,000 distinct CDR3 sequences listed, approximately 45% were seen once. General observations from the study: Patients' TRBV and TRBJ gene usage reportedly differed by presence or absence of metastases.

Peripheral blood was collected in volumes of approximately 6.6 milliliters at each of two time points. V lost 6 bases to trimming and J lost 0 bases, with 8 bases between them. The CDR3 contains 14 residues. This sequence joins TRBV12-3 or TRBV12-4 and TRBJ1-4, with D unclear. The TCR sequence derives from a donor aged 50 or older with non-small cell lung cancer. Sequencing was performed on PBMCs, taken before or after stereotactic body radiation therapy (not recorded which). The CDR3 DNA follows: TGTGCCAGCAGCCCGTCCGCAACTAATGAAAAACTGTTTTTT. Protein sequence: CASSPSATNEKLFF.